This TCR beta chain is drawn from a study of blood T cell repertoires in COVID-19. Study-wide context: The United States, Italy and Spain provided the acute and convalescent COVID-19 samples.

The junction had 4 bases not matched to a gene; V was cut back by 8 bases and J by 7 bases. The length of the CDR3 is 13 residues. Original methodology: Reference gene primer amplification in the assay estimated nucleated cell counts. The repertoire was sequenced with immunoSEQ multiplex PCR; TCRdb's copy has only in-frame clones and lacks some. V and J calls and clone size are as listed in that table; D and trimming were resolved from the DNA. The data show around 84,000 clones, with approximately 80% seen just once and 12% held by the top ten. In this sample, this clone turned up a few times. Material for sequencing was peripheral blood. This clonotype was sampled from a woman aged 40 to 49 with active or convalescent COVID-19. The chain couples TRBV12-3 or TRBV12-4 to TRBJ2-2, with 10 bases identical to TRBD1. The CDR3 loop is CASGTGASGELFF. The CDR3 DNA is TGTGCCAGCGGGACAGGGGCTAGCGGGGAGCTGTTTTTT.